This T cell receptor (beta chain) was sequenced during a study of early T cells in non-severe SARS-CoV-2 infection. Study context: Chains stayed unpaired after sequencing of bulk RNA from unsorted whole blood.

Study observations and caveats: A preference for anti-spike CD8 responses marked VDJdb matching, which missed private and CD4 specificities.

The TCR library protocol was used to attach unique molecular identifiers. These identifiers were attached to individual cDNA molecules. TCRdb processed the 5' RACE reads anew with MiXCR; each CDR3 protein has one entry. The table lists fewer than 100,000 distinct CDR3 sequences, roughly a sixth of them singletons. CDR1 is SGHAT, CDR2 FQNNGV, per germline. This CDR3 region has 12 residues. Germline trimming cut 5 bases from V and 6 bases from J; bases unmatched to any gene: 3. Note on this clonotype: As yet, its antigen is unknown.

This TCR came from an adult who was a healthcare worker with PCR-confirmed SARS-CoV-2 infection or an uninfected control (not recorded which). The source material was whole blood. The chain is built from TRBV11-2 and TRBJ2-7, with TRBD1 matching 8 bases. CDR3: CASSLTGAEQYF. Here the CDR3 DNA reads TGTGCCAGCAGCCTGACAGGGGCCGAGCAGTACTTC.